This record concerns one T cell receptor beta chain sequence. Its antigen is unidentified. Germline assignment: CDR1 SGHTA and CDR2 FQGNSA. This CDR3 spans 16 amino acids. The ends lost 3 bases at V and 5 bases at J; junction bases unmatched: 8. These data originate in a study of Ad26.COV2.S vaccination and SARS-CoV-2 variants. Findings and limits, study-wide: Measurement of non-spike TCR breadth gave similar results in vaccine and placebo recipients.

Using immunoSEQ multiplex PCR, the repertoire was profiled, and TCRdb retains in-frame clones only, with some absent. Among 440,000 or so clones, about 92% were seen once, and the ten largest hold more than 3.5%. Described treatment: around 19 received Ad26.COV2.S at low or high dose, single or two shots; several received placebo; per-sample allocation not given. Sample collection was performed on day 63 after the first vaccine or placebo injection. An Ad26 vector was used to express Wuhan-strain SARS-CoV-2 spike as the vaccine. The source is a person aged 18-65 years who received the Ad26.COV2.S COVID-19 vaccine or a placebo. The sample in question was peripheral blood, obtained in a trial of Ad26.COV2.S vaccine versus placebo. V and J are TRBV7-2 and TRBJ2-3; 10 bases align to TRBD2. The CDR3: CASSLVSGRMEDTQYF. In DNA, the CDR3 is TGTGCCAGCAGCTTGGTTAGCGGGAGGATGGAAGATACGCAGTATTTT. Combining the CDR3 with reference TRBV7-2 and TRBJ2-3 gives the whole variable domain GAGVSQSPSNKVTEKGKDVELRCDPISGHTALYWYRQSLGQGLEFLIYFQGNSAPDKSGLPSDRFSAERTGGSVSTLTIQRTQQEDSAVYLCASSLVSGRMEDTQYFGPGTRLTVL.